Presented here are 11 T cell receptor beta chains from one specimen sequenced in a study of blood T cell repertoires in COVID-19. TCRdb's table, derived via immunoSEQ multiplex PCR, lists solely in-frame clones and lacks some. Of hundreds of thousands of clones listed, 70% to 90% were seen once; the top ten hold approximately 1.3%. Sequenced: PBMCs or T cells enriched from blood (not recorded which). The source of these receptors is a woman younger than 30 who had been exposed to COVID-19.

The rearrangement joins TRBV15 to TRBJ2-5, with D possibly being TRBD1 (6 bases). Trimming took 3 bases from V and 1 from J, leaving 18 bases between them. There are 17 residues in the CDR3. CDR1 is LNHNV and CDR2 is YYDKDF in the germline V gene (reference sequence). CDR3 DNA: TGTGCCACCAGCAGCCACCGGGACACCGGCCCCCAAGAGACCCAGTACTTC. Residues: CATSSHRDTGPQETQYF.

This rearrangement joins TRBV7-2 to TRBJ2-1; perhaps TRBD2 as D (5 bases). CDR1 and CDR2 (germline): SGHTA, FQGNSA. The CDR3 has 17 residues. V lost 5 bases to trimming and J lost 4 bases, with 21 bases between them. The CDR3 is CASSRGEGSRLYNEQFF. The CDR3 bases are TGTGCCAGCAGCCGGGGTGAGGGCAGCCGACTTTACAATGAGCAGTTCTTC.

This clone appeared a few times. The rearrangement uses TRBV24-1 and TRBJ1-2; D ambiguous. CDR3 length: 13 residues. Between the trimmed V and J ends, which lost 5 bases and 1 base, there was a span of 7 bases. Germline V CDR1 and CDR2: KGHDR, SFDVKD. The CDR3 sequence: CATSAGINYGYTF. In nucleotides, the CDR3 is TGTGCCACCAGTGCGGGGATTAACTATGGCTACACCTTC.

V is TRBV6-5 and J is TRBJ2-7, with D maybe TRBD2 (7 bases). Per the germline V gene, CDR1 is MNHEY and CDR2 is SVGAGI. This CDR3 region has 15 residues. The V gene lost 6 bases and the J gene lost 4 bases, with 19 bases spanning the gap. CDR3 in amino acids: CASSPVVGGPYEQYF. CDR3 coding DNA: TGTGCCAGCAGCCCCGTGGTGGGGGGGCCATACGAGCAGTACTTC.

CDR3 residues: CASSEIAASQETQYF. CDR3 coding DNA: TGTGCCAGCAGTGAAATTGCGGCTTCACAAGAGACCCAGTACTTC. The chain carries TRBV2 and TRBJ2-5; D uncertain. In germline, CDR1 is SNHLY, CDR2 FYNNEI. The ends were cut back, 2 bases at V and 2 bases at J, with 12 bases in the middle. CDR3 size: 15 residues. Full variable domain (missing parts from reference TRBV2 and TRBJ2-5): EPEVTQTPSHQVTQMGQEVILRCVPISNHLYFYWYRQILGQKVEFLVSFYNNEISEKSEIFDDQFSVERPDGSNFTLKIRSTKLEDSAMYFCASSEIAASQETQYFGPGTRLLVL.

CDR3 amino acids: CASSLGLAGPTDTQYF. The CDR3 bases are TGTGCCAGCAGCTTAGGGCTAGCGGGACCCACAGATACGCAGTATTTT. The chain has TRBV7-2 and TRBJ2-3, with 9 positions matching TRBD2. With 1 base clipped from V and 2 bases from J, the junction kept 4 bases outside the gene matches. The CDR3 totals 16 residues. Germline-derived CDR1 and CDR2 are SGHTA and FQGNSA.

The J gene is TRBJ1-5, the V gene TRBV19; 7 bases line up with TRBD1. From germline, CDR1 is LNHDA and CDR2 SQIVND (reference sequence). The CDR3 totals 14 residues. V was clipped by 5 bases and J by 5 bases; unmatched bases: 6. The CDR3 nucleotides read TGTGCCAGTAGTCCAGGGGGGATGGATCAGCCCCAGCATTTT. This codes for CASSPGGMDQPQHF.

This chain links TRBV6-4 with TRBJ2-1, with D possibly TRBD2 on 5 matching bases. The CDR3 is made up of 13 amino acids. Per the germline V gene, CDR1 is MRHNA and CDR2 is SNTAGT. The V gene lost 5 bases and the J gene lost 10 bases, with 15 bases spanning the gap. This CDR3 is CASSWTHNQEQFF. The CDR3 DNA reads as TGTGCCAGCAGTTGGACTCATAATCAGGAGCAGTTCTTC.

This clone was counted a single time. DNA of the CDR3: TGTGCCAGCAGTCTACGGACAGGGTCCGCGAGTCCTGAAGCTTTCTTT. Translation: CASSLRTGSASPEAFF. The chain couples TRBV27 to TRBJ1-1; 8 nucleotides align to TRBD1. The CDR3 covers 16 residues. J gave up 6 bases and V 5 bases, and 14 bases lay outside the gene matches. Germline CDR1 reads MNHEY; CDR2 reads SMNVEV (reference sequence).

This clone has a single count. This chain uses TRBV10-2 with TRBJ2-7; TRBD2 is a possible D gene (5 bases). V was shortened by 1 base and J by 2 bases, with 15 bases between the two germline ends. This CDR3 has 16 residues. Germline assignment: CDR1 WSHSY and CDR2 SAAADI. Here the CDR3 reads CASSELTGSITYEQYF. CDR3 sequence (DNA): TGCGCCAGCAGTGAGTTGACGGGATCCATAACCTACGAGCAGTACTTC.

J is TRBJ1-1 and V is TRBV2; D is uncertain. V lost 9 bases, J lost 3 bases, and 5 bases lay in between. The CDR3 extends over 10 amino acids. Germline V CDR1 and CDR2: SNHLY, FYNNEI. The DNA of the CDR3 is TGTGCCAGTGAGGACACTGAAGCTTTCTTT. Translation gives CASEDTEAFF.